The rows below give T cell receptor beta chains drawn from one sample of a study of T cell repertoires in cytomegalovirus infection. For these TCRs, the target antigens are not known. TCRdb used MiXCR to reprocess the reads, holding one entry per CDR3 protein. Seen here are about 340,000 distinct CDR3 sequences, almost 30% observed once, and the top ten hold 20%. The specimen comprised cultured PBMCs, sampled from culture after CMV antigen stimulation. Receptor source: a human donor in good health (CMV status not recorded). Some clones in this sample may be carry-over from other donors' samples. Each CDR3 is given with its conserved first and last residue. The D gene is left open where the match is weak. Expanded clones get a size class; other rows say once, few or many, or leave the size out.

clone size | J gene | V gene | D gene | CDR3 DNA | CDR3 protein
. | TRBJ1-1 | TRBV11-1 | . | TGTGCCAGCAGCTTAGTTGGGCAGGCAAAGAACACTGAAGCTTTCTTT | CASSLVGQAKNTEAFF
few | TRBJ2-7 | TRBV20-1 | . | TGCAGTGCGGGTGAGGGGGGGAACTACGAGCAGTACTTC | CSAGEGGNYEQYF
few | TRBJ2-3 | TRBV12-3/TRBV12-4 | TRBD2 | TGTGCCAGCAGTCCACTAGCGGGGGGCCCTTTCCGCACAGATACGCAGTATTTT | CASSPLAGGPFRTDTQYF
. | TRBJ2-7 | TRBV28 | . | TGTGCCAGCAGTTTATACAGGGAACCCTACGAGCAGTACTTC | CASSLYREPYEQYF
. | TRBJ2-7 | TRBV28 | TRBD1 | TGTGCCAGCAGTTTAGGGGGACAGGGTGACCACGAGCAGTACTTC | CASSLGGQGDHEQYF
once | TRBJ2-3 | TRBV6-8 | . | TGTGCCAGCAGCCAAACCGACAGGCTGGGCACAGATACGCAGTATTTT | CASSQTDRLGTDTQYF
many | TRBJ2-5 | TRBV7-2 | TRBD2 | TGTGCCGCGGGGAGGGCCCAAGAGACCCAGTACTTC | CAAGRAQETQYF
. | TRBJ1-4 | TRBV19 | . | TGTGCCAGTAGTCCAGCATTGCATGAAAAACTGTTTTTT | CASSPALHEKLFF
. | TRBJ2-1 | TRBV6-1 | . | TGTGCCAGCAGTGAAGACCAGCCGCAGTTCTTC | CASSEDQPQFF
. | TRBJ1-2 | TRBV24-1 | . | TGTGCCACCAGTGACCCCACTGGGAAGGGTGGCTACACCTTC | CATSDPTGKGGYTF
many | TRBJ1-5 | TRBV7-2 | TRBD1 | TGTGCCAGCAGCCGAGGGACAGGGAGGGGCAATCAGCCCCAGCATTTT | CASSRGTGRGNQPQHF
many | TRBJ2-7 | TRBV7-2 | . | TGTGCCAGCAGCTTGGGGGACAACCACTACGAGCAGTACTTC | CASSLGDNHYEQYF
few | TRBJ2-1 | TRBV2 | . | TGTGCCAGCAGTGAAGCGCCCAACCCAAGTGAGCAGTTCTTC | CASSEAPNPSEQFF
. | TRBJ2-7 | TRBV6-1 | TRBD2 | TGTGCCAGCAAGGAACTAGCGGGACGTAACGAGCAGTACTTC | CASKELAGRNEQYF
. | TRBJ1-4 | TRBV5-5 | . | TGTGCCAGCAGCTCCTCCTACAGGAACGAAAAACTGTTTTTT | CASSSSYRNEKLFF
. | TRBJ1-2 | TRBV7-8 | . | TGTGCCAGCAACTCCAAGCCCGGGCCAAACTATGGCTACACCTTC | CASNSKPGPNYGYTF
. | TRBJ2-1 | TRBV4-1 | . | TGCGCCAGCAGCCAAGAAACTAGAGAAGTCCCCTACAATGAGCAGTTCTTC | CASSQETREVPYNEQFF
. | TRBJ2-3 | TRBV2 | TRBD1 | TGTGCCAGCAGTGAAAGGTCGCAGGGGGGCACAGATACGCAGTATTTT | CASSERSQGGTDTQYF
. | TRBJ2-1 | TRBV7-2 | TRBD2 | TGTGCCAGCAGACTTAGCGGGACGATTTACAATGAGCAGTTCTTC | CASRLSGTIYNEQFF
. | TRBJ2-5 | TRBV12-3/TRBV12-4 | . | TGTGCCAGCAGTCAGACGCTGGAGACCCAGTACTTC | CASSQTLETQYF
. | TRBJ2-2 | TRBV6-1 | . | TGTGCCTGGGAGCAGGGGAACACCGGGGAGCTGTTTTTT | CAWEQGNTGELFF
few | TRBJ1-1 | TRBV7-9 | TRBD1 | TGTGCCAGCAGCTTAGACGGGACAGAGAACACTGAAGCTTTCTTT | CASSLDGTENTEAFF
. | TRBJ2-7 | TRBV11-2 | . | TGTGCCAGCAGCTTAGATCCAAGCGGGGAGCAGTACTTC | CASSLDPSGEQYF
few | TRBJ2-1 | TRBV5-5 | TRBD1 | TGTGCCAGCAGCCAGACAGGGGCGGGTGAGCAGTTCTTC | CASSQTGAGEQFF
. | TRBJ2-5 | TRBV10-3 | TRBD2 | TGTGCCATCAGGGATGCGGGGGGGCCAGAGACCCAGTACTTC | CAIRDAGGPETQYF
few | TRBJ2-2 | TRBV12-3/TRBV12-4 | . | TGTGCCAGCAGGCCTACAGGGACCGGGGAGCTGTTTTTT | CASRPTGTGELFF
few | TRBJ1-1 | TRBV7-2 | . | TGTGCCAGCAGCTTAGATCTCCAGCCGAACACTGAAGCTTTCTTT | CASSLDLQPNTEAFF
many | TRBJ2-7 | TRBV7-9 | . | TGTGCCAGCAACGGGGGCTCCTACGAGCAGTACTTC | CASNGGSYEQYF
. | TRBJ2-3 | TRBV5-4 | . | TGTGCCAGCAGCTCCTGGTCTGCGGATACGCAGTATTTT | CASSSWSADTQYF
few | TRBJ2-7 | TRBV7-2 | TRBD2 | TGTGCCAGCAGCTTGACGGGAGGAAGCTCCTACGAGCAGTACTTC | CASSLTGGSSYEQYF
. | TRBJ1-1 | TRBV18 | . | TGTGCCAGCTCACCACGGGGCTACACTGAAGCTTTCTTT | CASSPRGYTEAFF
many | TRBJ1-4 | TRBV7-2 | . | TGTGCCAGCAGCTTAAGGCACGGAACTAATGAAAAACTGTTTTTT | CASSLRHGTNEKLFF
. | TRBJ1-2 | TRBV10-3 | TRBD1 | TGTGCCATCAGTGAGTCGGACAGGGGGGCGGATGGCTACACCTTC | CAISESDRGADGYTF
many | TRBJ1-3 | TRBV5-4 | . | TGTGCCAGCAGCCGTGAGTTCGGAAACACCATATATTTT | CASSREFGNTIYF
once | TRBJ2-5 | TRBV20-1 | TRBD1 | TGCAGTGCTAGCCGACAGGGAAAGACCCAGTACTTC | CSASRQGKTQYF
. | TRBJ1-2 | TRBV18 | . | TGTGCCAGCTCACTTCAATGGGAGGGCTACACCTTC | CASSLQWEGYTF
. | TRBJ2-1 | TRBV6-2/TRBV6-3 | TRBD2 | TGTGCCACCCACAGCGGGGGGCCAAACAATGAGCAGTTCTTC | CATHSGGPNNEQFF
. | TRBJ2-1 | TRBV5-5 | . | TGTGCCAGCAGCGAAACAGGACTCACCTACAATGAGCAGTTCTTC | CASSETGLTYNEQFF
few | TRBJ2-1 | TRBV6-2/TRBV6-3 | . | TGTGCCAGCAGTTACCAGGGAGGTAGGAATGAGCAGTTCTTC | CASSYQGGRNEQFF
. | TRBJ1-2 | TRBV6-6 | . | TGTGCCAGCAGTTGGAGTCGGGGCTATGGCTACACCTTC | CASSWSRGYGYTF
. | TRBJ2-5 | TRBV18 | TRBD2 | TGTGCCAGCTCACCGGGACTAGCGGTTCAAGAGACCCAGTACTTC | CASSPGLAVQETQYF
few | TRBJ2-2 | TRBV12-3/TRBV12-4 | . | TGTGCCAGCAGTTCCGGACAAGGAGTTTTCGGGGAGCTGTTTTTT | CASSSGQGVFGELFF
few | TRBJ1-6 | TRBV12-3/TRBV12-4 | TRBD1 | TGTGCCAGCAGTCCTACAGGGGGCGACAATTCACCCCTCCACTTT | CASSPTGGDNSPLHF
few | TRBJ1-1 | TRBV7-9 | . | TGTGCCAGCAGCTTCACGGGACGAACAGGTGAAGCTTTCTTT | CASSFTGRTGEAFF
few | TRBJ1-1 | TRBV20-1 | . | TGCAGTGCTAGAGATGCGGGCCCAGCTAATAGCCGGGGCACTGAAGCTTTCTTT | CSARDAGPANSRGTEAFF
few | TRBJ2-7 | TRBV10-3 | . | TGTGCCATCAGTGAGTCAGGGGGGAGCGAGCAGTACTTC | CAISESGGSEQYF
. | TRBJ1-2 | TRBV6-6 | TRBD1 | TGTGCCAGCAGTCCTCGGACAGGAGTTAGCCTATATGGCTACACCTTC | CASSPRTGVSLYGYTF
few | TRBJ1-2 | TRBV20-1 | . | TGCAGTGCTCCCCCTCGACACCGTAGGGGCTATGGCTACACCTTC | CSAPPRHRRGYGYTF
. | TRBJ2-1 | TRBV28 | TRBD1 | TGTGCCAGCAGTCCCGCAAGTAGACAGGGGGGGAAGCAGTTCTTC | CASSPASRQGGKQFF
. | TRBJ1-2 | TRBV27 | . | TGTGCCAGCAGTGTTCTTCTACAGACAGGCTCCGCCGGCTACACCTTC | CASSVLLQTGSAGYTF
. | TRBJ2-1 | TRBV11-2 | . | TGTGCCAGCAGCGAAGAACCCCTGAGCTCCTACAATGAGCAGTTCTTC | CASSEEPLSSYNEQFF
. | TRBJ1-2 | TRBV20-1 | . | TGCAGTGCTAGTTTGGGCGGCTATGGCTACACCTTC | CSASLGGYGYTF
. | TRBJ2-4 | TRBV7-9 | . | TGTGCCAGCAGCTTGGATGCCAAAAACATTCAGTACTTC | CASSLDAKNIQYF